The rows below give T cell receptor beta chains drawn from one sample of a study of blood T cell repertoires in COVID-19. Data came from immunoSEQ multiplex PCR; TCRdb stores just in-frame clones and leaves some out. The sample contains about 360,000 clones, more than 85% of which appear only once. What was sequenced was peripheral blood. These receptors came from a human donor in a cohort sampled during active COVID-19. The CDR3 runs from the conserved cysteine through the conserved F or W. The order of the fields is V gene, D gene, J gene, clone size, CDR3 DNA, CDR3 protein. The D gene is left open where the match is weak. Expanded clones are given a class, and other clones once, few, many or no size at all.

>TRBV5-1|TRBD1|TRBJ2-1|few
TGCGCCAGCAGCGACAGGGGTGGCTACAATGAGCAGTTCTTC
CASSDRGGYNEQFF
>TRBV4-1|TRBD1|TRBJ1-1|NA
TGCGCCAGCAGCCCAGCATCATGGGGGACAGGGAACACTGAAGCTTTCTTT
CASSPASWGTGNTEAFF
>TRBV3-1/TRBV3-2|TRBD1|TRBJ1-6|NA
TGTGCCAGCAGCCGGACAGGCATGTGGAATTCACCCCTCCACTTT
CASSRTGMWNSPLHF
>TRBV24-1|TRBD2|TRBJ2-1|NA
TGTGCCACCAGTGATTTGCAAGGTAGCGGGAGATTCGGTGAGCAGTTCTTC
CATSDLQGSGRFGEQFF
>TRBV24-1|NA|TRBJ1-3|few
TGTGCCACCAGTGACGGAGGGGCAGGGCAGGACACCATATATTTT
CATSDGGAGQDTIYF
>TRBV3-1/TRBV3-2|TRBD1|TRBJ2-7|NA
TGTGCCAGCAGCCCAATAGGGACAGGGCCCTACGAGCAGTACTTC
CASSPIGTGPYEQYF
>TRBV6-4|NA|TRBJ2-2|few
TGTGCCAGCAGTGACTCATTACAACCCGGGGAGCTGTTTTTT
CASSDSLQPGELFF
>TRBV4-2|NA|TRBJ2-2|NA
TGTGCCAGCAGCCAAGCGGGCCAGGGGTTGAGCGGGGAGCTGTTTTTT
CASSQAGQGLSGELFF
>TRBV19|NA|TRBJ2-1|NA
TGTGCCAGTAGTTCAGCGGCGGACAATGAGCAGTTCTTC
CASSSAADNEQFF
>TRBV19|NA|TRBJ1-1|NA
TGTGGGTCTTCGGCGCGGGGATCCACTGAAGCTTTCTTT
CGSSARGSTEAFF
>TRBV4-1|NA|TRBJ1-5|NA
TGCGCCAGCAGCCAAGTTCTCGGGCGGGGTATCAGTCAGCCCCAGCATTTT
CASSQVLGRGISQPQHF
>TRBV5-4|TRBD2|TRBJ2-1|NA
TGTGCCAGCAGCCCGAGGACTAGCGGGACTTACAATGAGCAGTTCTTC
CASSPRTSGTYNEQFF
>TRBV19|NA|TRBJ2-1|NA
TGTGCCAGTAGTATTATAGAATACAATGAGCAGTTCTTC
CASSIIEYNEQFF
>TRBV30|NA|TRBJ1-6|NA
TGTGCCTGGAGTGATCCAATGAATTCACCCCTCCACTTT
CAWSDPMNSPLHF
>TRBV18|TRBD1|TRBJ2-7|once
TGTGCCAGCTCACCTTTAGCCGGGACAGGGGATACCTACGAGCAGTACTTC
CASSPLAGTGDTYEQYF
>TRBV15|TRBD1|TRBJ1-1|NA
TGTGCCACCAGCAGAGATCCGGACAGGGGGCTGGGTGAAGCTTTCTTT
CATSRDPDRGLGEAFF
>TRBV19|TRBD2|TRBJ2-1|NA
TGTGCCAGTAGTATAGGCGGGAGGGGGTTAAATGAGCAGTTCTTC
CASSIGGRGLNEQFF
>TRBV24-1|TRBD1|TRBJ2-1|NA
TGTGCCACCAGTGACATTGAAGGGACAGGGAAAAGACATGAGCAGTTCTTC
CATSDIEGTGKRHEQFF
>TRBV5-1|TRBD2|TRBJ2-7|NA
TGCGCCATCCTCGGGAGCGGGACCCTCTACGAGCAGTACTTC
CAILGSGTLYEQYF
>TRBV19|TRBD1|TRBJ2-1|NA
TGTGCCAGTAGTCCCAGGACAGGGGGAAGCTCCTACAATGAGCAGTTCTTC
CASSPRTGGSSYNEQFF
>TRBV28|TRBD1|TRBJ1-5|NA
TGTGCCAGCAGTTCAATGGGACAGATAGCAAGTCAGCCCCAGCATTTT
CASSSMGQIASQPQHF
>TRBV2|TRBD1|TRBJ1-2|NA
TGTGCCAGCAGTCCCAGACAGGGAATGATGATTGGCTACACCTTC
CASSPRQGMMIGYTF
>TRBV30|NA|TRBJ2-7|NA
TGTGCCTGGACATCGTATTGGGACGGGACTCCCCCCTACGAGCAGTACTTC
CAWTSYWDGTPPYEQYF
>TRBV30|TRBD1|TRBJ2-1|NA
TGTGCCTGGGTACCCCTCCGGGACAGGGGGGACAATGAGCAGTTCTTC
CAWVPLRDRGDNEQFF
>TRBV2|NA|TRBJ2-1|NA
TGTGCCAGCAGTGAATTGGGGCAGGGGAGACAAAATGAGCAGTTCTTC
CASSELGQGRQNEQFF
>TRBV30|TRBD1|TRBJ2-1|NA
TGTGCCTGGTCCACGGGACAGTCCTACAATGAGCAGTTCTTC
CAWSTGQSYNEQFF
>TRBV6-5|TRBD1|TRBJ1-1|NA
TGTGCCAGCACTAGGACAGGGGGCGTGAACACTGAAGCTTTCTTT
CASTRTGGVNTEAFF
>TRBV2|TRBD2|TRBJ2-1|once
TGTGCCAGCAGTGTGACTAGCGGGAGGGGCAATGAGCAGTTCTTC
CASSVTSGRGNEQFF
>TRBV5-5|TRBD1|TRBJ1-3|NA
TGTGCCAGCAGCCCCGGTGAGCTCCCAGCAGGGGGACGAGGAAACACCATATATTTT
CASSPGELPAGGRGNTIYF
>TRBV7-8|NA|TRBJ2-6|NA
TGTGCCAGCAGCGCGCTCAGGGCTGGGGCCAACGTCCTGACTTTC
CASSALRAGANVLTF
>TRBV5-6|NA|TRBJ2-1|few
TGTGCCAGCAGCTTGGGAGGTCAGCCTACCCAATTTGGGCAGTTCTTC
CASSLGGQPTQFGQFF
>TRBV30|NA|TRBJ1-2|NA
TGTGCCTGGAGTTCTTTCTTCGGTGGCTACACCTTC
CAWSSFFGGYTF
>TRBV7-9|TRBD2|TRBJ2-7|NA
TGTGCCAGCAGCTTAGGACTAGCGGGAGGCGAATCCTACGAGCAGTACTTC
CASSLGLAGGESYEQYF
>TRBV5-6|TRBD1|TRBJ1-1|NA
TGTGCCAGCAGCTTGGCAGGACAGGGACGGGGTGAAGCTTTCTTT
CASSLAGQGRGEAFF
>TRBV7-9|NA|TRBJ2-3|NA
TGTGCCAGCAGCTTTGTTACAAGCACAGATACGCAGTATTTT
CASSFVTSTDTQYF
>TRBV7-8|TRBD2|TRBJ2-1|NA
TGTGCCAGTACGGGACTAGGCGTTAATGAGCAGTTCTTC
CASTGLGVNEQFF
>TRBV5-6|NA|TRBJ2-7|once
TGTGCCAGCAGCCCAAATGGACAGAACTACGAGCAGTACTTC
CASSPNGQNYEQYF
>TRBV4-2|TRBD1|TRBJ1-3|NA
TGTGCCAGCAGCCCCGAGGACAGGCGTTACTCTGGAAACACCATATATTTT
CASSPEDRRYSGNTIYF
>TRBV27|NA|TRBJ1-5|NA
TGTGCCAGCAGTCCCGGGACACTCAATCAGCCCCAGCATTTT
CASSPGTLNQPQHF
>TRBV7-2|NA|TRBJ1-5|NA
TGTGCCAGCAGCCCGGCGACAAGAAATCAGCCCCAGCATTTT
CASSPATRNQPQHF
>TRBV24-1|TRBD2|TRBJ2-3|NA
TGTGCCACCAGTGTTCTACTAGCGGGGGACCACAAGGATACGCAGTATTTT
CATSVLLAGDHKDTQYF
>TRBV3-1/TRBV3-2|NA|TRBJ2-7|NA
TGTGCCAGCAGCCTCGACACCACCGGCTACGAGCAGTACTTC
CASSLDTTGYEQYF
>TRBV5-1|NA|TRBJ2-1|NA
TGCGCCAGCAGCCACAGGGACAATGAGCAGTTCTTC
CASSHRDNEQFF